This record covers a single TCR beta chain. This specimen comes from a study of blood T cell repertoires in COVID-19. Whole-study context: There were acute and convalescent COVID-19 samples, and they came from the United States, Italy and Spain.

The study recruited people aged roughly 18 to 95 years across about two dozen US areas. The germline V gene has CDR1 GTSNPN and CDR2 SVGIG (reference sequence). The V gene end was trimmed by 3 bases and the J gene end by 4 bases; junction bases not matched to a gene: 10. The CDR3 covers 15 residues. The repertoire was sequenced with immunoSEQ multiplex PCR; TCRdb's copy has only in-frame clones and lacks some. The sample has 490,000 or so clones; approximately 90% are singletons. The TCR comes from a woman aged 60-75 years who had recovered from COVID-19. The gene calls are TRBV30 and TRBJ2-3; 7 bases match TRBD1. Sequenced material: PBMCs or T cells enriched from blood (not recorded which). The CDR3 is CAWSTGQRGADTQYF. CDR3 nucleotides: TGTGCCTGGAGCACGGGACAGCGAGGGGCAGATACGCAGTATTTT.